These 25 T cell receptor beta chains originate from one sample sequenced in a study of T cells after yellow fever vaccination. TCRdb recomputed calls from the 5' RACE reads with MiXCR, one row per CDR3 protein. The profile covers about 350,000 distinct CDR3 sequences, with 4.1% appearing a single time and around 24% taken by the ten largest. This specimen consisted of PBMCs, obtained 5 days after the yellow fever booster vaccination. The source of these receptors is a man between 18 and 29 years old who received the YFV17D yellow fever vaccine.

This rearrangement joins TRBV7-9 to TRBJ2-7; D is perhaps TRBD1 (5 bases). The CDR3 has 15 residues. The V end was cut by 1 base, the J end by 3 bases, with 13 bases between. Germline V CDR1 and CDR2: SEHNR, FQNEAQ (reference sequence). DNA for the CDR3: TGTGCCAGCAGCTTAGAGGCGTCAGGGATCTACGAGCAGTACTTC. It is translated as CASSLEASGIYEQYF.

This clonotype turned up a few times. The genes are TRBV27 and TRBJ1-1; D remains unclear. V gave up 2 bases and J gave up 0 bases, with 10 bases separating them. CDR3 length: 15 amino acids. Germline V gene data show CDR1 as MNHEY and CDR2 as SMNVEV (reference sequence). CDR3 loop: CASSLKMNMNTEAFF. CDR3 DNA: TGTGCCAGCAGTTTAAAAATGAACATGAACACTGAAGCTTTCTTT.

The chain uses TRBV20-1 and TRBJ2-1; D gene uncertain. Germline V gives CDR1 DFQATT, CDR2 SNEGSKA (reference sequence). The germline V and J ends were trimmed by 3 bases and 10 bases, with 7 bases remaining between them. The CDR3 sequence is 10 residues long. DNA for the CDR3: TGCAGTGCTAGGGACGGGGAGCAGTTCTTC. The encoded protein is CSARDGEQFF.

As regards this clonotype: Here the CDR3 omits its conserved ending phenylalanine or tryptophan, so a read error is the likely source. The gene calls are TRBV7-6 and TRBJ1-2, with 11 bases lining up with TRBD1. Per germline, CDR1 SGHVS and CDR2 FNYEAQ. This CDR3 contains 14 residues. With V trimmed by 5 bases and J by 11 bases, 10 bases remained unmatched. The chain's CDR3 is CASSLLAGQGVYTL. The CDR3 coding sequence is TGTGCCAGCAGCCTACTTGCGGGACAGGGGGTTTACACCTTA.

The chain has TRBV30 and TRBJ1-5; no clear D gene. Germline V gives CDR1 GTSNPN, CDR2 SVGIG (reference sequence). The CDR3 totals 13 residues. Trimming left V 2 bases short and J 5 bases short, with 10 bases between. The CDR3 DNA is TGTGCCTGGAGTCCGGCTCGGGATCAGCCCCAGCATTTT. Its translation is CAWSPARDQPQHF.

This clonotype turned up a few times. The chain joins TRBV6-5 to TRBJ2-5; D remains unclear. Per germline, CDR1 MNHEY and CDR2 SVGAGI. This CDR3 spans 13 amino acids. Trimming removed 5 bases at V and 5 bases at J, with 12 bases between. CDR3 bases: TGTGCCAGCAGTCCTAGGATGGGGGAGACCCAGTACTTC. Amino acids: CASSPRMGETQYF.

The gene calls are TRBV7-9 and TRBJ2-2, with 9 bases matching TRBD1. V lost 4 bases to trimming and J lost 4 bases; unmatched junction nucleotides: 7. This CDR3 has 16 residues. CDR1 and CDR2 from the germline V gene are SEHNR and FQNEAQ (reference sequence). As DNA, the CDR3 is TGTGCCAGCAGCTCCCGGGACAGGGTGGTCACCGGGGAGCTGTTTTTT. Protein product: CASSSRDRVVTGELFF.

The table lists this clonotype with a few counts. The chain joins TRBV20-1 to TRBJ2-3, with D tentatively TRBD1 or TRBD2 (7 bases each). This CDR3 comprises 13 residues. Germline V gene sequence: CDR1 DFQATT, CDR2 SNEGSKA (reference sequence). V was clipped by 6 bases and J by 5 bases, with 15 bases between them. In DNA, the CDR3 is TGCAGTGCAACGGGACAGCGGGGAGATACGCAGTATTTT. This codes for CSATGQRGDTQYF.

The sample holds a few counts of this clonotype. The genes are TRBV5-1 and TRBJ1-4; weak D call: TRBD1 (6 bases). CDR1 SGHRS and CDR2 YFSETQ come from the germline V gene. The V gene lost 4 bases and the J gene lost 8 bases, with 9 bases spanning the gap. The CDR3 is 12 amino acids. The CDR3 is CASSTGHEKLFF. The CDR3, as DNA: TGCGCCAGCAGCACAGGGCACGAAAAACTGTTTTTT.

The chain has TRBV7-2 and TRBJ2-3; 8 bases are a match to TRBD2. Unmatched junction bases numbered 15, after V lost 7 bases and J lost 0 bases. The CDR3 is 18 residues long. Per the germline V gene, CDR1 is SGHTA and CDR2 is FQGNSA. CDR3 in amino acids: CASTPGTSPAPSTDTQYF. In DNA, the CDR3 is TGTGCCAGCACCCCGGGGACTAGTCCCGCACCTAGCACAGATACGCAGTATTTT. The whole variable domain, filled in from reference TRBV7-2 and TRBJ2-3, reads GAGVSQSPSNKVTEKGKDVELRCDPISGHTALYWYRQSLGQGLEFLIYFQGNSAPDKSGLPSDRFSAERTGGSVSTLTIQRTQQEDSAVYLCASTPGTSPAPSTDTQYFGPGTRLTVL.

The V gene is TRBV4-3, the J gene TRBJ2-7, with a weak D call TRBD2 (6 bases). The germline CDR1 and CDR2 sequences are LGHNA and YSLEER. This CDR3 region has 18 residues. V was pared by 0 bases and J by 3 bases, with 21 bases between. The DNA of the CDR3 is TGCGCCAGCAGCCAAGACCTTGGGGTTGGAGGGGCGATCTACGAGCAGTACTTC. Amino acids: CASSQDLGVGGAIYEQYF.

V usage is TRBV19 and J usage is TRBJ1-1, with 7 bases matching TRBD1. The germline V gene encodes CDR1 LNHDA and CDR2 SQIVND (reference sequence). The trim removed 4 bases at V and 4 bases at J, leaving 9 bases unmatched. There are 15 residues in the CDR3. CDR3 in amino acids: CASSTRDSRTTEAFF. In DNA form, the CDR3 reads TGTGCCAGTAGTACTCGGGACAGTCGGACCACTGAAGCTTTCTTT.

This clonotype was seen repeatedly, ten times or more. V is TRBV6-2 or TRBV6-3 and J is TRBJ1-5; D may be TRBD1 (6 bases). The CDR3 extends over 18 amino acids. The germline V gene encodes CDR1 MNHEY and CDR2 SVGEGT. Trimming removed 2 bases at V and 6 bases at J, with 23 bases between. The CDR3 bases are TGTGCCAGCAGTTACCCCAAGTTCCGGGGGCCATCACGTCAGCCCCAGCATTTT. Encoded protein: CASSYPKFRGPSRQPQHF.

This clonotype has more than one count but fewer than ten. This rearrangement joins TRBV20-1 to TRBJ1-5; 7 nucleotides align to TRBD1. Per germline, CDR1 DFQATT and CDR2 SNEGSKA (reference sequence). The length of the CDR3 is 15 residues. The V and J ends lost 1 base and 2 bases, in that order; junction bases with no gene match: 5. This chain's CDR3 is CSARGGGGGNQPQHF. The CDR3 DNA reads TGCAGTGCTAGAGGCGGAGGGGGCGGCAATCAGCCCCAGCATTTT.

This clonotype was detected only a few times. The chain joins TRBV7-2 to TRBJ1-2; 10 bases line up with TRBD1. The length of the CDR3 is 16 residues. V shed 3 bases, J shed 8 bases, and the junction held 12 bases outside the gene matches. Germline V gives CDR1 SGHTA, CDR2 FQGNSA. DNA for the CDR3: TGTGCCAGCAGCTTCACTTACCAGGGACAGGGGAACGGCTACACCTTC. It translates to CASSFTYQGQGNGYTF. The whole variable domain, filled in from reference TRBV7-2 and TRBJ1-2, reads GAGVSQSPSNKVTEKGKDVELRCDPISGHTALYWYRQSLGQGLEFLIYFQGNSAPDKSGLPSDRFSAERTGGSVSTLTIQRTQQEDSAVYLCASSFTYQGQGNGYTFGSGTRLTVV.

There are a few counts of this clonotype. This sequence joins TRBV7-2 and TRBJ2-5, with D perhaps matching TRBD2 (6 bases). Trimming stripped 5 bases from V and 5 bases from J, with 18 bases between. Per germline, CDR1 SGHTA and CDR2 FQGNSA. CDR3 length: 15 amino acids. CDR3 sequence (DNA): TGTGCCAGCAGCCCAAGCGGGTGGCGAGAGGAGACCCAGTACTTC. This translates into CASSPSGWREETQYF.

This clonotype has a handful of counts. The genes are TRBV10-3 and TRBJ2-5, with D possibly TRBD2 on 5 matching bases. Germline lookup yields CDR1 ENHRY and CDR2 SYGVKD. V was shortened by 10 bases and J by 2 bases, with 14 bases between the two germline ends. The CDR3 spans 13 residues. CDR3 residues: CATQRAVQETQYF. The CDR3 nucleotides are TGTGCCACCCAGAGGGCAGTTCAAGAGACCCAGTACTTC.

This clonotype has just a few counts. The J gene is TRBJ2-3, the V gene TRBV5-4; 7 bases agree with TRBD1. Germline CDR1 reads SGHNT; CDR2 reads YYREEE (reference sequence). The CDR3 runs to 14 residues. V was pared by 3 bases and J by 9 bases, with 10 bases of the junction left unmatched. CDR3 DNA sequence: TGTGCCAGCAGCTCCCGGGCCCAGGGGGACACGCAGTATTTT. Encoded protein: CASSSRAQGDTQYF.

This clonotype showed up just a few times. The chain employs TRBV5-1 and TRBJ2-5; possibly TRBD1 for D (5 bases). CDR3 length: 14 amino acids. Germline CDR1 is SGHRS and CDR2 is YFSETQ. Trimming took 0 bases from V and 5 from J, leaving 11 bases between them. CDR3 sequence reads: CASSLATDGETQYF. The CDR3 region has the DNA TGCGCCAGCAGCTTGGCGACAGATGGGGAGACCCAGTACTTC.

The chain carries TRBV7-2 and TRBJ2-1; D is perhaps TRBD1 (5 bases). CDR3 length: 13 residues. Germline-derived CDR1 and CDR2 are SGHTA and FQGNSA. V was shortened by 5 bases and J by 9 bases, with 14 bases between the two germline ends. CDR3 sequence: CASSRPGRGEQFF. CDR3 nucleotide sequence: TGTGCCAGCAGCCGCCCTGGAAGGGGTGAGCAGTTCTTC.

The chain uses TRBV6-6 and TRBJ1-1; 7 bases match TRBD1. Germline values: CDR1 MNHNY, CDR2 SVGAGI (reference sequence). Trimming cost V 2 bases and J 0 bases; bases outside gene matches: 3. The CDR3 covers 15 residues. The CDR3 is CASSYGGQLNTEAFF. CDR3 coding DNA: TGTGCCAGCAGTTACGGGGGACAGCTGAACACTGAAGCTTTCTTT.

This clonotype was recorded many times. V is TRBV10-3 and J is TRBJ2-2; maybe TRBD2 (5 bases). This CDR3 has 16 residues. The V gene lost 2 bases and the J gene lost 0 bases, with 10 bases spanning the gap. CDR1 is ENHRY, CDR2 SYGVKD, per germline. CDR3 bases: TGTGCCATCAGTGAGGACTACGTCGCGAACACCGGGGAGCTGTTTTTT. It specifies CAISEDYVANTGELFF.

This clonotype was detected a few times. The chain employs TRBV7-8 and TRBJ2-2; D is possibly TRBD2 (6 bases). The CDR3 is 18 residues long. CDR1 SGHVS and CDR2 FQNEAQ come from the germline V gene. Trimming pared 1 base from V and 3 bases from J, leaving 18 bases between. CDR3 coding DNA: TGTGCCAGCAGCTTAGATCGGAGGGCTAGCTTCTACACCGGGGAGCTGTTTTTT. Amino acids: CASSLDRRASFYTGELFF.

This clonotype was recorded at least ten times. The chain recombines TRBV5-1 with TRBJ2-3, with D possibly TRBD1 on 6 matching bases. Trimming pared 3 bases from V and 6 bases from J, leaving 14 bases between. This CDR3 is built from 14 residues. The germline CDR1 and CDR2 sequences are SGHRS and YFSETQ. The DNA for the CDR3 is TGCGCCAGCAGCTACCAGGGGAGCATGGATACGCAGTATTTT. Residues: CASSYQGSMDTQYF.

This sequence joins TRBV5-1 and TRBJ2-7; D might be TRBD1 (5 bases). Per germline, CDR1 SGHRS and CDR2 YFSETQ. Trimming stripped 4 bases from V and 1 base from J, with 15 bases between. The length of the CDR3 is 15 residues. The CDR3 sequence is CASSVTGDLSYEQYF. DNA of the CDR3: TGCGCCAGCAGCGTCACAGGCGACCTATCCTACGAGCAGTACTTC.